This T cell receptor (beta chain) stems from a study of cytomegalovirus exposure and HLA in healthy donors. Researchers ran the PCR with 60 Vbeta and 13 Jbeta primers. TCRdb keeps only in-frame clones here, not all; method: immunoSEQ multiplex PCR. This sample has around 130,000 clones, with 70% to 85% found just once. This CDR3 has 14 amino acids. Germline V gives CDR1 LNHDA, CDR2 SQIVND (reference sequence). Trimming removed 2 bases at V and 1 base at J, with 6 bases between. A single count supports this clone. The same CDR3 arises from other DNA sequences in this sample as well. This clonotype was sampled from a boy between 2 and 10 years old in good health and CMV-seronegative. The rearrangement joins TRBV19 to TRBJ1-5, with D perhaps matching TRBD1 (5 bases). The sequenced material came from PBMCs. The CDR3 reads CASSIRGSNQPQHF. CDR3 sequence (DNA): TGTGCCAGTAGTATAAGGGGCAGCAATCAGCCCCAGCATTTT.